The 3 T cell receptor beta chains below all came from one sample that was sequenced in a study of cytomegalovirus exposure and HLA in healthy donors. Profiling relied on immunoSEQ multiplex PCR, and the TCRdb table lists in-frame clones only, not all of them. The table includes 150,000 to 200,000 clones, roughly nine tenths detected once. The specimen was PBMCs. These receptors were taken from a woman aged 18-35 years in good health and CMV-seropositive.

This chain connects TRBV7-6 to TRBJ1-1; a possible D gene is TRBD1 (6 bases). CDR1 and CDR2 (germline): SGHVS, FNYEAQ. V was shortened by 5 bases and J by 1 base, with 8 bases between the two germline ends. The CDR3 has 13 residues. The CDR3 DNA is TGTGCCAGCAGCCTGGACAGGAACACTGAAGCTTTCTTT. Its translation is CASSLDRNTEAFF.

The rearrangement links TRBV7-2 to TRBJ1-2, with 8 positions matching TRBD1. With 5 bases clipped from V and 3 bases from J, the junction kept 11 bases outside the gene matches. There are 16 residues in the CDR3. Germline assignment: CDR1 SGHTA and CDR2 FQGNSA. The CDR3 DNA follows: TGTGCCAGCAGCCCAATTCCGGGACAGGCGTACTATGGCTACACCTTC. It codes for CASSPIPGQAYYGYTF. The entire variable domain, with the rest obtained from reference TRBV7-2 and TRBJ1-2, is as follows: GAGVSQSPSNKVTEKGKDVELRCDPISGHTALYWYRQSLGQGLEFLIYFQGNSAPDKSGLPSDRFSAERTGGSVSTLTIQRTQQEDSAVYLCASSPIPGQAYYGYTFGSGTRLTVV.

This clone has just one count. Here the CDR3 DNA reads TGTGCCAGCACGACCGGGACAGGGACTCACAATGAGCAGTTCTTC. Its protein is CASTTGTGTHNEQFF. The chain is built from TRBV27 and TRBJ2-1, with 9 bases fitting TRBD1. The CDR3 runs to 15 residues. Germline V gives CDR1 MNHEY, CDR2 SMNVEV (reference sequence). Trimming at V came to 7 bases and at J to 5 bases, leaving 9 bases not matched to a gene.